Reported below is one T cell receptor beta chain. This clone has just a few counts. The specificity of this receptor is unknown. The sample holds no much larger clone one base away, and base qualities are not on file. Libraries were made using the immunoSEQ multiplex PCR assay. A mixture of 60 forward primers for TCR Vbeta segments and 13 reverse primers for TCR Jbeta segments was used in the multiplex PCR. The CDR3 region of rearranged TCR beta genes was amplified from genomic DNA by a multiplex PCR assay. The Illumina HiSeq System was used to sequence the amplified TCR beta libraries as 87-base-pair reads. Turning to the authors' computational methods: A later analysis tallied roughly 78 million unique TCR beta chains across the 650 to 750 repertoires, and 10 million to 11 million of those chains were shared by two or more donors. To remove PCR and sequencing errors, raw reads were error-corrected and collapsed into unique sequences using a nearest-neighbor algorithm that merged closely related sequences. CDR3 sequences were aligned to IMGT reference sequences to assign V, D and J gene segments. For a sequence to be retained, a match of at least six nucleotides was required to both a V gene segment and a J gene segment. Rearrangements were classified as productive when the CDR3 lacked stop codons and remained in frame with V and J, and all other rearrangements were classified as non-productive. Following IMGT convention, CDR3 was defined as the stretch from the second conserved V-encoded cysteine up to the conserved J-encoded phenylalanine. In an earlier analysis of roughly 580 of the donors, sequences lacking an unambiguous match to a single V gene segment were excluded. An earlier analysis of under 750 of the donors called V segments functional above 56.7% productive rearrangements and segregating when the between-donor standard deviation exceeded 5%. A statistical classification framework was developed to diagnose cytomegalovirus status using the catalog of TCR beta chain sequences. In a later analysis, TCR nucleotide sequences were compared against IMGT/GENE-DB human TR gene sequences so that V and J genes could be assigned. Using the TCRdist pipeline, a later analysis assigned CDR3 sequences along with most-parsimonious VDJ recombination scenarios. In a later analysis, each TCR beta chain was defined by its CDR3 amino acid sequence together with its V-gene family, and reads lacking a unique V-gene family were excluded. To address suspected cross-contamination and a sequencing artifact, a later analysis removed around 590 highly shared, low-generation-probability nucleotide sequences. A later analysis calculated a clonal expansion index for each public chain from normalized within-repertoire ranks of inferred template counts. A later analysis computed generation probabilities with a VDJ recombination model fitted to out-of-frame rearrangements, and checked the results against IGoR. Hypergeometric tests were used in a later analysis to score TCR-TCR, TCR-HLA and TCR-CMV co-occurrence, with a repertoire-size bias correction applied to the TCR pairs. In a later analysis, false discovery rates were estimated by permuting HLA or CMV assignments 20 times. In a later analysis, co-occurring TCRs were grouped with DBSCAN, and TCRdist sequence similarity was added when clustering was performed within HLA-allele-positive subsets. Repertoires with fewer than 30,000 or more than 120,000 public chains were left out of co-occurrence clustering, as were four to six repertoires with anomalous nucleotide sharing. The table comes from immuneACCESS by way of TCRdb, which keeps in-frame sequences with V and J called. Part of the clones is missing from these tables; in studies checked, under half for an unresolved V gene and the rest for unknown reasons. The V and J calls and clone size are taken from that table; D and trimming were inferred from the DNA. The sample table shows roughly 150,000 clones, and 65% to 80% are seen once. Roughly 1.7% of the sample comes from the top ten.

The germline V gene (reference sequence) gives CDR1 as LNHDA and CDR2 as SQIVND. The cysteine opens and the phenylalanine closes a CDR3 of 15 amino acids. Left in the record is the CDR3 DNA by itself, 45 bases read in frame from the first base. V gives up 7 bases and J gives up 2 bases, and the segment between their germline ends measures 12 bases. The cohort comprised more than 550 healthy bone marrow donors. At the time of sampling, all cohort members were nominally healthy, though unrecorded immune exposures were likely present. The donor tested CMV seronegative, placing the donor among the roughly 400 seronegative members of the cohort. Each donor provided a peripheral blood sample, and peripheral blood mononuclear cells were used for TCR beta sequencing. Genomic DNA extraction from the blood cell samples was performed with the Qiagen DNeasy Blood Extraction Kit. These data come from a study of cytomegalovirus exposure and HLA in healthy donors (TCRdb year 2017). Some background on the complete study: An earlier analysis of some 500 of the donors reported 250 to 300 Gb of sequence data and around 110 million unique TCR beta sequences from 190 million or so T cells. An early release covering roughly 600 HLA-typed donors comprised 250 to 350 gigabases of sequencing data and around 80 million unique TCR sequences. Among the roughly 400 genotyped donors, approximately 77% belonged to the genetic ancestry cluster associated with self-reported Caucasian donors. The aim of the study was to test whether cataloging public T cell receptors could identify signatures of past pathogen exposure. The study used immunosequencing to profile the T cell repertoires of approximately 640 subjects and linked those repertoires to cytomegalovirus serostatus. A separate validation cohort of 100 to 150 different subjects was used in addition to the 666-subject first cohort. To predict cytomegalovirus infection status, the study combined high-throughput TCR immunosequencing, statistical association of individual TCRs with disease status, and machine learning. In a later analysis, previously published TCR beta repertoires from hundreds of donors were re-analyzed and high-resolution HLA genotyping was added so that TCR occurrence patterns could be studied. In the later analysis, no new phenotypic data were used to find candidate immune exposures; instead, reliance was placed on TCR beta sequences and their occurrence across donors. An earlier analysis of around 540 of the donors applied high-throughput TCR beta sequencing to assess whether each TCR beta V gene segment acted as functional or pseudogenic. Donor age, sex, ethnicity and CMV serostatus were compiled together with the repertoire data. In a later genetic analysis, genome-wide SNP genotypes for about three fifths of the roughly 670 donors were used, and that subset was treated as a discovery cohort. Every repertoire in the discovery cohort had been generated on one and the same sequencing platform. HLA typing included class I and class II loci at four-digit resolution. The number of typed donors differed by locus: about 629-630 for A, B, C, DRB1 and DQB1; about 520 for DQA1; over 600 for DPA1; and about 470 for DPB1. About five DR-DQ haplotypes were handled as single units for association and clustering because linkage in the cohort was strong. On average, around 230,000 unique TCR beta nucleotide sequences were sequenced per donor among 398 genotyped donors of the cohort, with roughly 18% of those sequences being non-productive. The study at large found these results: Because counts were too low, roughly 18 rarely observed V segments, including chromosome 9 orphons, were left out of the earlier analysis of about 620 of the donors. While some public TCRs were present in many individuals, most TCR sequences turned up only very rarely across donors. Because HLA typing was unavailable for some donors at each locus, only the typed subset was used in association tests. This cohort had only TCR beta chains sequenced, and the lack of alpha or paired-chain data limited which features could be detected. According to a later analysis, parvovirus B19, influenza, CMV and Epstein-Barr virus appeared linked to several top co-occurrence clusters. In vitro tests confirmed that a few of the cytomegalovirus-associated TCR beta chains recognize cytomegalovirus antigens. The authors suggested that the approach could potentially be generalized to other disease states and immunological phenotypes. A further reported finding was that TCR beta sequences accurately predicted the HLA-A and HLA-B alleles for most subjects in the first cohort. The presence/absence analyses assumed that sequencing depth was roughly uniform across donors, and that assumption may not be true. Linkage disequilibrium might explain the correlated functional status among segregating V segments, but an unknown experimental factor could not be excluded. According to a later analysis, TCR association rates differed among HLA loci, with DRB1 alleles showing the most associated TCRs and HLA-C alleles showing the fewest. The classifier was reported to diagnose cytomegalovirus status with high specificity and sensitivity in both the original cohort and the validation cohort. A later analysis found that HLA-associated TCR beta chains were more clonally expanded and had lower generation probabilities than equally common non-associated chains. In a later genetic analysis, fewer N-insertions in productive TCRs were reported among donors in an Asian-associated ancestry cluster than the roughly 700-donor mean. Because the 87-base-pair reads could not distinguish some IMGT-functional V segments, including TRBV6-2 and TRBV6-3, those segments were excluded. An association between a missense DCLRE1C variant and V-gene and J-gene trimming of TCR beta chains was found in a later genetic analysis and replicated in an independent cohort. Assigning TCR associations to individual alleles was difficult when HLA alleles, especially DR and DQ, strongly co-occurred. Broadly in line with IMGT annotations, most TCR beta V segments showed up in productive rearrangements about 90% or about 30% of the time in an earlier analysis of under 700 of the donors. The study gave a list of about 170 TCR beta chains associated with cytomegalovirus. For the cohort, immune exposure information was limited to CMV serostatus. A cluster of highly shared sequence variants was judged likely to be a technical artifact of the sequencing pipeline. According to a later analysis, most CMV-associated TCR beta chains appeared to be HLA-restricted, and the HLA associations seemed to be driven largely by CMV exposure. Specific HLA alleles were associated with 15,000 to 20,000 TCR beta sequences at a false discovery rate of 0.05 in a later analysis.

Sequenced: PBMCs. This clonotype was sampled from a woman younger than 45 in good health and CMV-seronegative. Rearrangement joined TRBV19 to TRBJ2-6; confidence is insufficient to name the D gene. Here the CDR3 is given as CASTPITAGANVLTF. The sequence in DNA is TGTGCCAGTACCCCTATTACGGCTGGGGCCAACGTCCTGACTTTC.